A selection of T cell receptor beta chains follows, all from one sample in a study of blood T cell repertoires in COVID-19. The method was immunoSEQ multiplex PCR; TCRdb's version includes in-frame clones alone and lacks a portion of them. The data show approximately 120,000 clones, roughly 85% seen once. Specimen: peripheral blood. The receptors come from a woman in her sixties with acute or convalescent COVID-19. The CDR3 runs from the conserved cysteine through the conserved F or W. A D gene is named only where the DNA matches it firmly.

TRBJ2-1	-	TRBV12-2	TGTGCAAGTCGCTTGTTACAGGGGGCGGATGAGCAGTTCTTC	CASRLLQGADEQFF
TRBJ2-2	TRBD2	TRBV7-2	TGTGCCAGCAGCTTAGGGATAGGCACTAGCGGGCACACCGGGGAGCTGTTTTTT	CASSLGIGTSGHTGELFF
TRBJ1-3	-	TRBV15	TGTGCCACCAGCAGAGACAGGGCCTTTGGAAACACCATATATTTT	CATSRDRAFGNTIYF
TRBJ2-1	TRBD2	TRBV7-6	TGTGCCAGCACCCCCCTGGGTAGCGGGACCTATTCCTACAATGAGCAGTTCTTC	CASTPLGSGTYSYNEQFF
TRBJ2-1	TRBD2	TRBV28	TGTGCCAGCAGTTTGGGGGGGACGGTGTACTATGAGCAGTTCTTC	CASSLGGTVYYEQFF
TRBJ2-5	-	TRBV7-9	TGTGCCAGCAGCTTGGGCAGGGGTCCGCAAGAGACCCAGTACTTC	CASSLGRGPQETQYF
TRBJ2-6	-	TRBV27	TGTGCCAGCAGTTTATCGGTCCTAGAGGCCGGGGCCAACGTCCTGACTTTC	CASSLSVLEAGANVLTF
TRBJ2-2	TRBD2	TRBV10-3	TGTGCCATCAGTGAGTCGGCGGGGGGCACCGGGGAGCTGTTTTTT	CAISESAGGTGELFF
TRBJ1-3	-	TRBV12-3/TRBV12-4	TGTGCCAGCATGGAGAGTACTGGAAACACCATATATTTT	CASMESTGNTIYF
TRBJ2-7	TRBD1	TRBV18	TGTGCCAGCTCAAGGATCAGGGACAGCTCATCCTACGAGCAGTACTTC	CASSRIRDSSSYEQYF
TRBJ2-3	TRBD1	TRBV2	TGTGCCACAGGACAGGGTTCGGTCACAGATACGCAGTATTTT	CATGQGSVTDTQYF
TRBJ1-4	TRBD1	TRBV7-9	TGTGCCAGCAGCCCTTGGGACAGGGGGAATGAAAAACTGTTTTTT	CASSPWDRGNEKLFF
TRBJ2-5	TRBD2	TRBV14	TGTGCCAGCGGCCGAGCCGGGACTAGCGGGACAGAGACCCAGTACTTC	CASGRAGTSGTETQYF
TRBJ2-7	-	TRBV18	TGTGCCAGCTCACTTCAAGACAGATACGAGCAGTACTTC	CASSLQDRYEQYF
TRBJ2-7	-	TRBV3-1/TRBV3-2	TGTGCCAGGTGGACCCGGGGGAGCCCCCACAGCTCCTACGAGCAGTACTTC	CARWTRGSPHSSYEQYF
TRBJ2-1	-	TRBV27	TGTGCCAGTCTCCCTCACGCGGGGGCCTATGAGCAGTTCTTC	CASLPHAGAYEQFF
TRBJ1-2	TRBD1	TRBV18	TGTGCCAGCCGAACTTTACAGGGGGCGACGGACACCTTC	CASRTLQGATDTF
TRBJ1-5	-	TRBV12-3/TRBV12-4	TGTGCCAGCAGTTGGAGACGTCAGCCCCAGCATTTT	CASSWRRQPQHF
TRBJ1-5	TRBD1	TRBV10-3	TGTGCCACCCAGGGGGCTGATCAGCCCCAGCATTTT	CATQGADQPQHF
TRBJ2-1	TRBD2	TRBV14	TGTGCCAGCAGCCCTTATAGCGGGAGGGCCAATGAGCAGTTCTTC	CASSPYSGRANEQFF
TRBJ1-1	TRBD1	TRBV5-8	TGTGCCAGCAGAAAAGGGACAGGGGGAAACACTGAAGCTTTCTTT	CASRKGTGGNTEAFF
TRBJ1-1	TRBD1	TRBV19	TGTGCCAGTAGTTCCCGAGACAGGGGGCTTGAAGCTTTCTTT	CASSSRDRGLEAFF
TRBJ1-1	-	TRBV28	TGTGCCAGCAGTTTAGCAACAGGACCCAACACTGAAGCTTTCTTT	CASSLATGPNTEAFF